Below are 7 T cell receptor beta chains sequenced from a single sample in a study of cytomegalovirus exposure and HLA in healthy donors. Amplification used 60 Vbeta primers and 13 Jbeta primers. Repertoires were generated with immunoSEQ multiplex PCR, while TCRdb's copy carries only in-frame clones and drops some. The table shows about 150,000 clones, with roughly 77% occurring only once. The sample comprised PBMCs. These receptors all stem from a man younger than 30 in good health and CMV-seropositive.

The V call is TRBV10-1, the J call TRBJ2-3, with 9 bases aligning to TRBD2. Germline V gene sequence: CDR1 WNHNN, CDR2 SYGVQD (reference sequence). Trimming took 6 bases from V and 0 from J; bases not matched to a gene: 13. The CDR3 sequence is 18 residues long. The CDR3 DNA reads TGCGCCAGCAGCGAGGGATTAGCGGGAGCCCCGAGCACAGATACGCAGTATTTT. Protein sequence: CASSEGLAGAPSTDTQYF.

This chain links TRBV7-2 with TRBJ2-7, with D possibly matching TRBD2 (6 bases). The V end lost 8 bases, the J end lost 0 bases, and 17 bases lay between the germline ends. This CDR3 contains 15 residues. Germline CDR1 SGHTA, CDR2 FQGNSA. CDR3 protein: CASADGGISSYEQYF. CDR3 in DNA: TGTGCCAGCGCCGACGGCGGGATATCCTCCTACGAGCAGTACTTC.

The chain links TRBV4-1 to TRBJ2-5, with D perhaps matching TRBD1 (5 bases). TRBJ2-7 matches the DNA end more closely, so the J call is doubtful. The germline CDR1 and CDR2 sequences are MGHRA and YSYEKL. The CDR3 is 17 amino acids. As DNA, the CDR3 is TGCGCCAGCAGCCAAGGGTGGCCTCGCCAGGGAAGCTACGAGCAGTACTTC. This sequence encodes CASSQGWPRQGSYEQYF.

The chain recombines TRBV5-1 with TRBJ2-1, with 10 bases that match TRBD2. The CDR3 is made up of 16 amino acids. Trimming took 4 bases from V and 5 from J; bases not matched to a gene: 9. Germline V gene sequence: CDR1 SGHRS, CDR2 YFSETQ. The DNA of the CDR3 is TGCGCCAGCAGCCTCGACACTAGCGGGACGGACAATGAGCAGTTCTTC. Protein: CASSLDTSGTDNEQFF.

The CDR3 spells CASSLRLWAPPGQGVPSGEAFF. The CDR3 DNA reads as TGTGCCAGCAGCCTGAGACTATGGGCCCCTCCGGGACAGGGGGTGCCTTCTGGTGAAGCTTTCTTT. V usage is TRBV28 and J usage is TRBJ1-1; 11 nucleotides agree with TRBD1. The CDR3 runs to 22 residues. Looked up from germline, CDR1 is MDHEN and CDR2 is SYDVKM. The V and J ends lost 6 bases and 7 bases, in that order; junction bases with no gene match: 31.

The rearrangement links TRBV7-3 to TRBJ1-1; 8 bases are a match to TRBD1. Germline CDR1 SGHTA, CDR2 FQGTGA. This CDR3 comprises 14 residues. V shed 4 bases, J shed 4 bases, and the junction held 5 bases outside the gene matches. The CDR3 sequence: CASSSQGAITEAFF. The CDR3, as DNA: TGTGCCAGCAGCTCTCAGGGGGCGATCACTGAAGCTTTCTTT.

The CDR3 is CASSRGSTEAFF. In DNA, the CDR3 is TGTGCCAGCAGCCGAGGGTCCACTGAAGCTTTCTTT. The rearrangement joins TRBV13 to TRBJ1-1, with D hard to call. In germline, CDR1 is PRHDT, CDR2 FYEKMQ (reference sequence). V was trimmed by 5 bases and J by 4 bases, leaving 8 bases between them. CDR3 length: 12 residues.